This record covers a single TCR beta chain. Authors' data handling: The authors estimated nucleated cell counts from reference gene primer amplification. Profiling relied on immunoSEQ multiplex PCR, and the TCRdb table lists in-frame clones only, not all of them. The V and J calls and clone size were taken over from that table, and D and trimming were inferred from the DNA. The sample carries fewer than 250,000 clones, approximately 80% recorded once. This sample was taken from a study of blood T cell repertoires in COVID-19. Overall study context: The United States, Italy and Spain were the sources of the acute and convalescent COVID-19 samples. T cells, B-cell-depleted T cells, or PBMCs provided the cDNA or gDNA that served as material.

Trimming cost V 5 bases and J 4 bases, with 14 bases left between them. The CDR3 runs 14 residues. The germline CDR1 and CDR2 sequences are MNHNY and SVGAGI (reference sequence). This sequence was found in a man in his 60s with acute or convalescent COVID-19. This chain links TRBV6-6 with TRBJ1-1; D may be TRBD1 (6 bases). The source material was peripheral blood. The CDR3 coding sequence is TGTGCCAGCAGTCCCCGACAGGAAAGCACTGAAGCTTTCTTT. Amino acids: CASSPRQESTEAFF.